Each of the 18 T cell receptor beta chains below was sequenced from the same sample in a study of Ad26.COV2.S vaccination and SARS-CoV-2 variants. Treatment meaning: 19 received Ad26.COV2.S at low or high dose, single or two shots; roughly 5 received placebo; per-sample allocation not given. Sampling was performed 63 days after the first vaccine or placebo injection. Profiling relied on immunoSEQ multiplex PCR, and the TCRdb table lists in-frame clones only, not all of them. The data contain 350,000 to 450,000 clones, about 90% of them singletons. This specimen consisted of peripheral blood, obtained in a trial of Ad26.COV2.S vaccine versus placebo. These receptors all stem from a person between 18 and 65 years old who received the Ad26.COV2.S COVID-19 vaccine or a placebo.

This clone was observed a few times. The chain recombines TRBV27 with TRBJ1-6; D perhaps matches TRBD1 (6 bases). CDR3 length: 13 residues. Per the germline V gene, CDR1 is MNHEY and CDR2 is SMNVEV (reference sequence). V was shortened by 3 bases and J by 13 bases, with 13 bases between the two germline ends. CDR3 sequence: CASSFNRAWPLHF. DNA of the CDR3: TGTGCCAGCAGTTTTAACAGGGCTTGGCCCCTCCACTTT.

This clone was observed a single time. The rearrangement joins TRBV10-1 to TRBJ2-1; D is perhaps TRBD2 (6 bases). Germline V gene lookup returns CDR1 WNHNN and CDR2 SYGVQD (reference sequence). The CDR3 length is 15 residues. V was trimmed by 6 bases and J by 8 bases, leaving 20 bases between them. The CDR3 sequence is CASRAGRGVGDEQFF. For the CDR3, the DNA is TGCGCCAGCAGGGCGGGACGAGGGGTCGGCGATGAGCAGTTCTTC.

This rearrangement joins TRBV4-3 to TRBJ1-5; D uncertain. In germline, CDR1 is LGHNA, CDR2 YSLEER. Trimming left V 0 bases short and J 6 bases short, with 9 bases between. The CDR3 is 14 amino acids. CDR3 in DNA: TGCGCCAGCAGCCAAGAGTTATGGCGTCAGCCCCAGCATTTT. It translates to CASSQELWRQPQHF.

For the CDR3, the DNA is TGTGCCAGCAGCTCGACGTCTCTACTAGCGGGGTACTACACAGATACGCAGTATTTT. Protein sequence: CASSSTSLLAGYYTDTQYF. The rearrangement uses TRBV7-9 and TRBJ2-3, with 10 bases identical to TRBD2. This CDR3 has 19 amino acids. V lost 4 bases, J lost 2 bases, and 15 bases stayed unmatched. Germline assignment: CDR1 SEHNR and CDR2 FQNEAQ (reference sequence).

As regards this clone: The sample holds other DNA sequences that translate to the same CDR3. The rearrangement links TRBV4-3 to TRBJ1-2, with D possibly being TRBD1 (6 bases). Deletions cut 1 base from V and 3 bases from J, with 9 bases between. Per germline, CDR1 LGHNA and CDR2 YSLEER. The CDR3 contains 14 residues. This CDR3 is CASSQGPGDYGYTF. The CDR3 coding sequence is TGCGCCAGCAGCCAAGGTCCAGGGGACTATGGCTACACCTTC.

This chain connects TRBV9 to TRBJ2-1; tentatively, D is TRBD2 (6 bases). Germline values: CDR1 SGDLS, CDR2 YYNGEE. The V and J ends lost 4 bases and 8 bases respectively, with 22 bases between them. CDR3 length equals 16 residues. The CDR3: CASSRRSGTPFYEQFF. CDR3 sequence (DNA): TGTGCCAGCAGCAGAAGATCCGGGACTCCTTTTTATGAGCAGTTCTTC. Combining the CDR3 with reference TRBV9 and TRBJ2-1 gives the whole variable domain DSGVTQTPKHLITATGQRVTLRCSPRSGDLSVYWYQQSLDQGLQFLIQYYNGEERAKGNILERFSAQQFPDLHSELNLSSLELGDSALYFCASSRRSGTPFYEQFFGPGTRLTVL.

This clone occurred once. This rearrangement joins TRBV7-2 to TRBJ2-1, with 11 bases fitting TRBD2. The length of the CDR3 is 14 residues. With 6 bases clipped from V and 9 bases from J, the junction kept 7 bases outside the gene matches. CDR1 SGHTA and CDR2 FQGNSA come from the germline V gene. The CDR3 coding sequence is TGTGCCAGCAGACCACTACTAGCGGGGGCTGAGCAGTTCTTC. This gives the protein CASRPLLAGAEQFF.

V is TRBV19 and J is TRBJ1-6; D gene ambiguous. The germline CDR1 and CDR2 sequences are LNHDA and SQIVND (reference sequence). This CDR3 has 16 residues. The V and J ends lost 8 bases and 0 bases respectively, with 14 bases between them. The CDR3: CASRRRESSYNSPLHF. The CDR3 nucleotides are TGTGCCAGTCGACGGCGGGAGAGCTCCTATAATTCACCCCTCCACTTT.

The chain employs TRBV19 and TRBJ2-7, with 8 bases matching TRBD1. This CDR3 has 15 amino acids. The V segment lost 5 bases and the J segment 4 bases; nucleotides outside the gene matches: 10. Germline lookup yields CDR1 LNHDA and CDR2 SQIVND (reference sequence). The CDR3 DNA is TGTGCCAGTAGTGTTTCGACAGGGGCGAGATACGAGCAGTACTTC. It yields the protein CASSVSTGARYEQYF.

The CDR3: CASSSIEDWPETQYF. CDR3 nucleotides: TGTGCCAGCAGCTCCATCGAGGACTGGCCGGAGACCCAGTACTTC. V and J are TRBV11-2 and TRBJ2-5; weak D call: TRBD2 (5 bases). The CDR3 spans 15 residues. CDR1 and CDR2 from the germline V gene are SGHAT and FQNNGV. V shed 4 bases and J shed 5 bases, with 17 bases lying between them.

The chain carries TRBV16 and TRBJ2-7; D might be TRBD1 or TRBD2, each matching 5 bases. Germline-derived CDR1 and CDR2 are KGHSY and FQNENV. Trimming left V 0 bases short and J 7 bases short, with 13 bases between. The CDR3 loop spans 14 amino acids. This CDR3 reads CASSQSQGPGEQYF. The CDR3 region has the DNA TGTGCCAGCAGCCAATCGCAGGGTCCGGGGGAGCAGTACTTC.

The chain combines TRBV5-3 with TRBJ1-5; no definite D call. TRBV5-3 is an open reading frame whose function is uncertain. This CDR3 region has 15 residues. Trimming took 0 bases from V and 9 from J, leaving 16 bases between them. CDR3 sequence reads: CARSLVGAVEWPQHF. DNA for the CDR3: TGTGCCAGAAGCTTGGTCGGTGCGGTGGAATGGCCCCAGCATTTT.

The CDR3 loop is CASSPSGQGAGTEAFF. The CDR3 DNA sequence: TGTGCCAGCTCACCAAGCGGACAGGGGGCAGGAACTGAAGCTTTCTTT. The rearrangement uses TRBV18 and TRBJ1-1, with 11 bases that match TRBD1. Germline CDR1 and CDR2: KGHSH and LQKENI. The CDR3 is 16 amino acids. Trimming removed 2 bases from V and 5 bases from J; junction bases left unmatched: 7.

This chain connects TRBV12-1 to TRBJ2-2; TRBD1 is taken as the D call from the table, unchecked against the DNA. TRBV12-1 is reported as a pseudogene. The CDR3 covers 18 residues. The CDR3 DNA follows: TGTGCCAGCAGCCTGGGGGGAAGGGGGCGGTTGTGGACCGGGGAGCTGTTTTTT. Amino acids: CASSLGGRGRLWTGELFF.

V is TRBV27 and J is TRBJ2-7; TRBD1 is a possible D gene (5 bases). Per the germline V gene, CDR1 is MNHEY and CDR2 is SMNVEV (reference sequence). V was trimmed by 5 bases and J by 0 bases, leaving 14 bases between them. CDR3 size: 15 residues. The CDR3 sequence is CASSPRAGSSYEQYF. The CDR3 nucleotides are TGTGCCAGCAGTCCCCGAGCAGGGTCCTCCTACGAGCAGTACTTC.

The chain joins TRBV19 to TRBJ1-4; no firm D call. The germline V and J ends were trimmed by 7 bases and 7 bases, with 19 bases remaining between them. The CDR3 consists of 15 residues. Germline loops: CDR1 LNHDA, CDR2 SQIVND (reference sequence). DNA for the CDR3: TGTGCCAGTACCTCAGTGGGGAAAGGCGGTGAAAAACTGTTTTTT. It translates to CASTSVGKGGEKLFF.

V is TRBV9 and J is TRBJ2-2; 11 bases match TRBD1. The trim removed 4 bases at V and 3 bases at J, leaving 8 bases unmatched. This CDR3 contains 17 residues. CDR1 is SGDLS and CDR2 is YYNGEE in the germline V gene. CDR3 nucleotides: TGTGCCAGCAGCTCCCACCGGGACAGGGGGTACACCGGGGAGCTGTTTTTT. Amino acid sequence: CASSSHRDRGYTGELFF.

The rearrangement links TRBV2 to TRBJ2-2; 9 positions match TRBD2. The CDR3 totals 15 residues. The trim removed 6 bases at V and 4 bases at J, leaving 6 bases unmatched. Germline lookup yields CDR1 SNHLY and CDR2 FYNNEI. CDR3 DNA sequence: TGTGCCAGCAGGAGCGGGGGGTCGGTCACCGGGGAGCTGTTTTTT. This codes for CASRSGGSVTGELFF.